Below, 25 T cell receptor beta chains from the same sample are listed, as sequenced in a study of neurological immune-mediated disorders. TCRdb re-called the 5' RACE reads through MiXCR, storing one row per CDR3 protein. The sample has 31,000 or so distinct CDR3 sequences; roughly 15% are singletons. Stated time point: technical triplicate 2. Sequenced: CD4+ T cells from blood. The receptor set was obtained from a female donor with HTLV-1-associated myelopathy (HAM/TSP).

This clonotype was counted at least ten times. The chain joins TRBV5-1 to TRBJ1-5; D remains ambiguous. The V gene lost 1 base and the J gene lost 7 bases, with 15 bases spanning the gap. Per the germline V gene, CDR1 is SGHRS and CDR2 is YFSETQ. The CDR3 covers 15 residues. CDR3 amino acids: CASSLIPGEGQPQHF. The CDR3 nucleotides read TGCGCCAGCAGCTTGATCCCGGGAGAAGGGCAGCCCCAGCATTTT.

Of note for this clonotype: At one end, the junction sequence differs from germline, possibly due to a read error. The rearrangement uses TRBV20-1 and TRBJ2-3, with a tentative D call TRBD2 (6 bases). CDR3 size: 11 residues. Germline V CDR1 and CDR2: DFQATT, SNEGSKA (reference sequence). Written as DNA, the CDR3 is TGTAGTGCTCGGACTACTTATACGCAGTATTTT. Its protein product is CSARTTYTQYF.

This sequence joins TRBV2 and TRBJ2-3; no clear D. The CDR3 contains 14 residues. CDR1 is SNHLY, CDR2 FYNNEI, per germline. Trimming removed 2 bases at V and 4 bases at J, with 10 bases between. CDR3 residues: CASSELDGPDTQYF. The CDR3 coding sequence is TGTGCCAGCAGTGAATTGGATGGCCCAGATACGCAGTATTTT.

This clonotype was observed a few times. It is unclear where the CDR3 begins or ends on the DNA, so no DNA is shown, and the CDR3 is as TCRdb lists it. The V gene is TRBV7-2, the J gene TRBJ1-1; the table's D call TRBD1 went unverified against the DNA. The CDR3 contains 20 residues when both ends are counted. Germline values: CDR1 SGHTA, CDR2 FQGNSA. CDR3 residues: CASSFYICSARTGLTTEAFF.

This clonotype was recorded a few times. V usage is TRBV27 and J usage is TRBJ2-5; TRBD2 is a possible D gene (7 bases). Trimming took 1 base from V and 7 from J, leaving 19 bases between them. There are 16 residues in the CDR3. Germline assignment: CDR1 MNHEY and CDR2 SMNVEV (reference sequence). CDR3 DNA sequence: TGTGCCAGCAGTTTATGGGGGGGCCCGAAGGGACCGACCCAGTACTTC. This sequence encodes CASSLWGGPKGPTQYF.

This clonotype was counted at least ten times. The chain couples TRBV20-1 to TRBJ2-5, with 9 bases matching TRBD2. J gave up 5 bases and V 0 bases, and 7 bases lay outside the gene matches. The CDR3 contains 15 residues. The germline gives CDR1 DFQATT, CDR2 SNEGSKA (reference sequence). CDR3 DNA: TGCAGTGCTAGAGACGGCGGGAGGGCCGTGGAGACCCAGTACTTC. Protein product: CSARDGGRAVETQYF.

This clonotype was picked up many times. V gene TRBV2 combines with J gene TRBJ2-4; a possible D gene is TRBD2 (6 bases). Per the germline V gene, CDR1 is SNHLY and CDR2 is FYNNEI. The CDR3 covers 14 residues. Between the trimmed V and J ends, which lost 6 bases and 5 bases, there was a span of 14 bases. CDR3 DNA: TGTGCCAGCAGACGGGACTTTTCCGAAAACATTCAGTACTTC. Amino acid sequence: CASRRDFSENIQYF.

In this sample, this clonotype is medium-sized. The chain is built from TRBV20-1 and TRBJ2-3; TRBD2 matches at 11 bases. This CDR3 has 14 amino acids. CDR1 is DFQATT and CDR2 is SNEGSKA in the germline V gene (reference sequence). The V and J ends lost 0 bases and 4 bases, in that order; junction bases with no gene match: 0. CDR3 amino acids: CSARDSGGADTQYF. CDR3 DNA: TGCAGTGCTAGAGATAGCGGGGGGGCAGATACGCAGTATTTT.

This clonotype was picked up many times. The chain uses TRBV3-1 and TRBJ2-1; 10 bases match TRBD1. The ends lost 4 bases at V and 6 bases at J; junction bases unmatched: 9. CDR1 is LGHDT and CDR2 is YNNKEL in the germline V gene (reference sequence). This CDR3 spans 16 amino acids. The CDR3 region has the DNA TGTGCCAGCAGCCTCCTGGGGACAGGGGAAACCAATGAGCAGTTCTTC. It translates to CASSLLGTGETNEQFF.

In its sample, this clonotype was seen many times. The rearrangement joins TRBV7-2 to TRBJ2-7; TRBD1 is a possible D gene (6 bases). Looked up from germline, CDR1 is SGHTA and CDR2 is FQGNSA. The CDR3 covers 14 residues. Trimming took 0 bases from V and 3 from J, leaving 9 bases between them. Here the CDR3 DNA reads TGTGCCAGCAGCTTAGCGGGGGCGGACTACGAGCAGTACTTC. Amino acid sequence: CASSLAGADYEQYF. The full variable domain, rest sourced from reference TRBV7-2 and TRBJ2-7, is GAGVSQSPSNKVTEKGKDVELRCDPISGHTALYWYRQSLGQGLEFLIYFQGNSAPDKSGLPSDRFSAERTGGSVSTLTIQRTQQEDSAVYLCASSLAGADYEQYFGPGTRLTVT.

The gene calls are TRBV7-9 and TRBJ2-1, with D unresolved. V was cut by 9 bases and J by 9 bases, with 12 bases left in between. The CDR3 is made up of 11 amino acids. Germline CDR1 SEHNR, CDR2 FQNEAQ (reference sequence). CDR3 amino acids: CARIPTFEQFF. In nucleotides, the CDR3 is TGTGCCAGAATCCCGACGTTTGAGCAGTTCTTC.

This clonotype was detected many times. The chain couples TRBV10-1 to TRBJ2-7; weak D call: TRBD1 (5 bases). Trimming shortened V by 0 bases and J by 6 bases, and 6 bases separated the two germline ends. CDR3 length: 12 amino acids. CDR1 and CDR2 (germline): WNHNN, SYGVQD (reference sequence). The chain's CDR3 is CASSESRGEQYF. The DNA for the CDR3 is TGCGCCAGCAGTGAGTCTAGGGGCGAGCAGTACTTC.

In regard to this clonotype: The junction departs from germline at one end; a sequencing error may be responsible. V is TRBV7-2 and J is TRBJ2-7; D ambiguous. Germline V gene lookup returns CDR1 SGHTA and CDR2 FQGNSA. This CDR3 spans 15 amino acids. The CDR3 spells CTSSSVSDPFYEQYF. CDR3 coding DNA: TGTACTAGCAGCTCAGTTTCGGACCCCTTCTACGAGCAGTACTTC.

This clonotype was observed many times. The V gene is TRBV20-1, the J gene TRBJ2-5; 8 bases are shared with TRBD2. The J segment lost 7 bases and the V segment lost 1 base, leaving 8 bases of the junction unmatched. This CDR3 contains 14 residues. Germline V gene sequence: CDR1 DFQATT, CDR2 SNEGSKA (reference sequence). The CDR3 sequence is CSARAGGPSGTQYF. The CDR3 nucleotides are TGCAGTGCTAGAGCGGGGGGGCCGAGTGGGACCCAGTACTTC.

This clonotype was observed at least ten times. J is TRBJ1-6 and V is TRBV20-1; D is unresolved. With 4 bases removed from V and 8 bases from J, the gap between germline ends came to 12 bases. Per germline, CDR1 DFQATT and CDR2 SNEGSKA (reference sequence). This CDR3 has 13 amino acids. CDR3 bases: TGCAGTGCTACCACAAGGGCGGATTCACCCCTCCACTTT. This sequence encodes CSATTRADSPLHF.

This clonotype has ten or more counts. The V call is TRBV5-1, the J call TRBJ2-1, with TRBD1 identical over 8 bases. J was trimmed by 5 bases and V by 4 bases; bases with no gene match: 8. CDR1 and CDR2 from the germline V gene are SGHRS and YFSETQ. The CDR3 is made up of 15 amino acids. The CDR3 loop is CASSKTGGTNNEQFF. CDR3 DNA sequence: TGCGCCAGCAGCAAAACAGGGGGAACCAACAATGAGCAGTTCTTC.

This clonotype was found many times. The rearrangement uses TRBV7-2 and TRBJ2-3, with TRBD2 matching 13 bases. The CDR3 has 16 amino acids. With V trimmed by 4 bases and J by 4 bases, 5 bases remained unmatched. Germline-derived CDR1 and CDR2 are SGHTA and FQGNSA. DNA of the CDR3: TGTGCCAGCAGCTCGGAGGGGACTAGCGGGGCAGATACGCAGTATTTT. Amino acids: CASSSEGTSGADTQYF.

This clonotype was detected ten times or more. The gene calls are TRBV7-9 and TRBJ2-2; D remains ambiguous. The ends were cut back, 3 bases at V and 7 bases at J, with 12 bases in the middle. Germline V gene sequence: CDR1 SEHNR, CDR2 FQNEAQ (reference sequence). This CDR3 spans 14 amino acids. CDR3 nucleotide sequence: TGTGCCAGCAGCTTGGAGAGGCGGAGCGGGGAGCTGTTTTTT. Translating gives CASSLERRSGELFF.

This clonotype occurred many times. This sequence joins TRBV20-1 and TRBJ2-5; the D is unclear. This CDR3 is 13 amino acids long. The V gene lost 3 bases and the J gene lost 0 bases, with 8 bases spanning the gap. From germline, CDR1 is DFQATT and CDR2 SNEGSKA (reference sequence). The CDR3 DNA reads TGCAGTGCTAGCCCTCCAAACCAAGAGACCCAGTACTTC. It yields the protein CSASPPNQETQYF.

This clonotype rates as medium-sized. V and J are TRBV5-1 and TRBJ2-5; D gene uncertain. CDR1 SGHRS and CDR2 YFSETQ come from the germline V gene. The ends were cut back, 5 bases at V and 5 bases at J, with 13 bases in the middle. The CDR3 totals 13 residues. CDR3 nucleotide sequence: TGCGCCAGCAGTCCACAGAGAAGGGAGACCCAGTACTTC. This gives the protein CASSPQRRETQYF. Combining the CDR3 with reference TRBV5-1 and TRBJ2-5 gives the whole variable domain KAGVTQTPRYLIKTRGQQVTLSCSPISGHRSVSWYQQTPGQGLQFLFEYFSETQRNKGNFPGRFSGRQFSNSRSEMNVSTLELGDSALYLCASSPQRRETQYFGPGTRLLVL.

This clonotype appeared many times. The rearrangement uses TRBV7-3 and TRBJ2-1; 8 bases align to TRBD2. Germline CDR1 and CDR2: SGHTA and FQGTGA. Germline trimming cut 5 bases from V and 8 bases from J; bases unmatched to any gene: 11. CDR3 length: 15 amino acids. The CDR3 nucleotides read TGTGCCAGCAGCCCGGGAGCGGGAGTAGCGGATGAGCAGTTCTTC. Its translation: CASSPGAGVADEQFF. The full variable domain, its missing parts supplied by reference TRBV7-3 and TRBJ2-1, is GAGVSQTPSNKVTEKGKYVELRCDPISGHTALYWYRQSLGQGPEFLIYFQGTGAADDSGLPNDRFFAVRPEGSVSTLKIQRTERGDSAVYLCASSPGAGVADEQFFGPGTRLTVL.

This clonotype showed up many times. The chain uses TRBV6-1 and TRBJ2-3, with 9 positions matching TRBD2. Germline CDR1 MNHNS, CDR2 SASEGT. This CDR3 spans 15 amino acids. J gave up 0 bases and V 4 bases, and 2 bases lay outside the gene matches. CDR3 sequence: CASSGLAGSTDTQYF. The CDR3 DNA is TGTGCCAGCAGTGGGCTAGCGGGAAGCACAGATACGCAGTATTTT.

This clonotype was picked up many times. CDR3 sequence: CASKGDTGELFF. CDR3 in DNA: TGTGCCAGCAAGGGGGACACCGGGGAGCTGTTTTTT. The chain is built from TRBV6-2 or TRBV6-3 and TRBJ2-2; possibly TRBD1 for D (6 bases). The CDR3 totals 12 residues. Germline V gene lookup returns CDR1 MNHEY and CDR2 SVGEGT. V lost 7 bases, J lost 3 bases, and 6 bases lay in between.

The V call is TRBV19, the J call TRBJ2-5, with D unresolved. Deletions cut 0 bases from V and 7 bases from J, with 12 bases between. The CDR3 sequence is 14 residues long. Germline-derived CDR1 and CDR2 are LNHDA and SQIVND (reference sequence). CDR3 residues: CASSIEGSIRTQYF. Written as DNA, the CDR3 is TGTGCCAGTAGTATAGAGGGCAGTATCAGGACCCAGTACTTC.

This clonotype was counted many times. This chain links TRBV20-1 with TRBJ1-1; possible D gene TRBD1, 6 bases. Germline lookup yields CDR1 DFQATT and CDR2 SNEGSKA (reference sequence). The CDR3 totals 13 residues. V was shortened by 4 bases and J by 4 bases, with 13 bases between the two germline ends. CDR3 residues: CSAIRDTSTEAFF. The CDR3 nucleotides are TGCAGTGCTATACGGGACACTTCCACTGAAGCTTTCTTT.